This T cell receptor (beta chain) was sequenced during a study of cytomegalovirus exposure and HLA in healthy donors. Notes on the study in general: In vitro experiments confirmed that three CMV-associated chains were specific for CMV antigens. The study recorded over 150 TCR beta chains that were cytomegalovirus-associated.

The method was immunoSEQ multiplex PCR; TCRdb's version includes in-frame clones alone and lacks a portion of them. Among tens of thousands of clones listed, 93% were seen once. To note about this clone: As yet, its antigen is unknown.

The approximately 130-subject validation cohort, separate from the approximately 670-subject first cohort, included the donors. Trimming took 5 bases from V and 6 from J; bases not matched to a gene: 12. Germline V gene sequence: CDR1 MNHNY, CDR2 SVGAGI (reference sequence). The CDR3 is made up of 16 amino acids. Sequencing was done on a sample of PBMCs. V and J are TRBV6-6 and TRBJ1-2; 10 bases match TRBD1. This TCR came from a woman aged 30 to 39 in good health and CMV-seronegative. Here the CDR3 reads CASSTRDRGLAHGYTF. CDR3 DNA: TGTGCCAGCAGTACTCGGGACAGGGGATTAGCCCATGGCTACACCTTC.